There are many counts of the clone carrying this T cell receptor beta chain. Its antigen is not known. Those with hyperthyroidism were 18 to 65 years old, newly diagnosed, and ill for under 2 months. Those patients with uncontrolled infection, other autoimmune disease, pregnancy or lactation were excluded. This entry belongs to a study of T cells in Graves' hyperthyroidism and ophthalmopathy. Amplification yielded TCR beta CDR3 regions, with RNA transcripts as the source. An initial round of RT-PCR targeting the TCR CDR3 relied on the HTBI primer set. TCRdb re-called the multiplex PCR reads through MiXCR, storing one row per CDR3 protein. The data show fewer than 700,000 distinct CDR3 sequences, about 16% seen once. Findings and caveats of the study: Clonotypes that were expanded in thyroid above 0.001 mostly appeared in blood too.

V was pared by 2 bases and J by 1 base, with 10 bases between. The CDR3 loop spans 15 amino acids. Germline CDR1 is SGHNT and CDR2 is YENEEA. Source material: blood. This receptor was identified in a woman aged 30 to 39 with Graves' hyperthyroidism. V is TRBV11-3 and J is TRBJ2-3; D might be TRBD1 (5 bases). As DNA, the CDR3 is TGTGCCAGCAGCTTACCAGGGTCTCGCACAGATACGCAGTATTTT. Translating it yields CASSLPGSRTDTQYF.